Listed below are T cell receptor beta chains from one sample, sequenced in a study of B cell selection in AIRE deficiency. Profiled with immunoSEQ multiplex PCR; TCRdb holds only in-frame clones, not every one. The sample has tens of thousands of clones; approximately 92% are singletons. The source material was CD4+CD25+ Tregs sorted from PBMCs. The receptors stem from a human donor in good health. The CDR3 runs from the conserved cysteine through the conserved F or W. D genes are given only for firm matches. The listing skips clone size in some rows; elsewhere it reads once, few, many or a size class.

>-|TRBJ2-2|14|TRBV9|-
CASSPRGGVGELFF
TGTGCCAGCAGCCCTCGCGGTGGGGTCGGGGAGCTGTTTTTT
>-|TRBJ1-6|12|TRBV27|-
CASKANNSPLHF
TGTGCCAGCAAAGCCAATAATTCACCCCTCCACTTT
>-|TRBJ1-1|14|TRBV10-3|TRBD1
CAISLTGFGGEAFF
TGTGCCATCAGCTTGACAGGGTTTGGTGGGGAAGCTTTCTTT
>-|TRBJ2-5|17|TRBV7-2|TRBD2
CASSLELAGGRGETQYF
TGTGCCAGCAGCTTAGAACTAGCGGGGGGACGGGGAGAGACCCAGTACTTC
>-|TRBJ2-5|14|TRBV2|-
CASSGTVGGETQYF
TGTGCCAGCAGTGGGACAGTAGGAGGGGAGACCCAGTACTTC
>-|TRBJ1-5|14|TRBV5-6|-
CASSWEGGNQPQHF
TGTGCCAGCAGCTGGGAGGGGGGAAATCAGCCCCAGCATTTT
>-|TRBJ2-7|13|TRBV11-1|-
CASSLVWVDEQYF
TGTGCCAGCAGCTTAGTTTGGGTCGACGAGCAGTACTTC
>few|TRBJ1-1|13|TRBV18|TRBD1
CASSQQGAGEAFF
TGTGCCAGCTCCCAACAGGGGGCTGGTGAAGCTTTCTTT
>once|TRBJ2-7|12|TRBV29-1|-
CSVAMGDGEQYF
TGCAGCGTTGCAATGGGTGATGGCGAGCAGTACTTC
>-|TRBJ1-2|13|TRBV4-3|-
CASSQERGYGYTF
TGCGCCAGCAGCCAAGAGAGGGGCTATGGCTACACCTTC
>-|TRBJ2-7|11|TRBV20-1|-
CSASGSGEQYF
TGCAGTGCTAGTGGTAGTGGTGAGCAGTACTTC
>-|TRBJ2-2|16|TRBV11-2|TRBD2
CASSRAGRKNTGELFF
TGTGCCAGCAGCCGAGCGGGGAGAAAGAACACCGGGGAGCTGTTTTTT
>-|TRBJ1-6|13|TRBV7-8|-
CASSAQGNSPLHF
TGTGCCAGCAGCGCACAGGGAAATTCACCCCTCCACTTT
>-|TRBJ2-1|14|TRBV29-1|TRBD2
CSAAGLAGENEQFF
TGCAGCGCGGCGGGACTAGCGGGGGAGAATGAGCAGTTCTTC
>once|TRBJ2-3|17|TRBV5-4|TRBD2
CASSFGSGLAVPDTQYF
TGTGCCAGCAGCTTCGGGTCGGGACTAGCGGTACCAGATACGCAGTATTTT
>-|TRBJ2-3|14|TRBV6-6|-
CASSYLGPSDTQYF
TGTGCCAGCAGTTATTTGGGCCCCTCAGATACGCAGTATTTT
>-|TRBJ2-1|15|TRBV9|-
CASSVGGSGYNEQFF
TGTGCCAGCAGCGTAGGGGGTAGCGGCTACAATGAGCAGTTCTTC
>-|TRBJ2-7|12|TRBV2|TRBD1
CAQGGRAYEQYF
TGTGCCCAAGGGGGCAGAGCCTACGAGCAGTACTTC
>-|TRBJ2-7|15|TRBV27|TRBD1
CASSFSGQAAYEQYF
TGTGCCAGCAGTTTCTCGGGACAGGCGGCCTACGAGCAGTACTTC
>-|TRBJ1-1|14|TRBV7-9|-
CASSLVRVGTEAFF
TGTGCCAGCAGCTTAGTTCGGGTGGGGACTGAAGCTTTCTTT
>-|TRBJ2-2|15|TRBV6-5|-
CASSYSSRNTGELFF
TGTGCCAGCAGTTACTCGAGTCGGAACACCGGGGAGCTGTTTTTT
>-|TRBJ1-2|13|TRBV27|TRBD1
CASKSRGAYGYTF
TGTGCCAGCAAAAGCAGGGGGGCCTATGGCTACACCTTC
>-|TRBJ2-1|13|TRBV27|-
CATAVWLDNEQFF
TGTGCAACAGCAGTATGGCTAGACAATGAGCAGTTCTTC
>once|TRBJ1-1|14|TRBV19|-
CASSKRQPNTEAFF
TGTGCCAGTAGTAAACGACAGCCGAACACTGAAGCTTTCTTT
>once|TRBJ2-7|15|TRBV5-6|TRBD1
CASSSTGGSKYEQYF
TGTGCCAGCAGCTCCACAGGGGGTTCCAAGTACGAGCAGTACTTC
>-|TRBJ2-1|15|TRBV18|TRBD2
CASSQTSGGATKQFF
TGTGCCAGCTCACAGACTAGCGGGGGGGCCACGAAGCAGTTCTTC
>-|TRBJ2-1|15|TRBV5-1|-
CASSPSGNSYNEQFF
TGCGCCAGCAGCCCCTCGGGGAACTCCTACAATGAGCAGTTCTTC